The present entry profiles one T cell receptor (beta chain) with its context. No DNA is shown, since the ends of the CDR3 on it are uncertain; the CDR3 is the one TCRdb lists. The CDR3 comprises 15 residues, both ends counted. CDR1 SGHVS and CDR2 FNYEAQ come from the germline V gene. This entry comes from a study of CD8+CD57+ T cells in acquired aplastic anemia. Study as a whole: Each DNA sample taken from sorted CD4+ and CD8+ cells came to about 3.2 ug on average. Healthy donor CD4+ samples were sequenced to a depth that averaged approximately 10 million reads.

Genomic DNA served as template for TCR beta VDJ and CDR3 profiling. TCRdb re-called the reads with MiXCR, one entry per CDR3 protein. The sample includes 400,000 to 500,000 distinct CDR3 sequences, approximately 70% of them seen just once. Sequences were obtained from sorted CD4+, CD8+, or CD8+CD57+ T cells (not recorded which) from PBMCs. This receptor was taken from a human donor in good health, serving as a control. The chain couples TRBV7-6 to TRBJ1-6. The chain's CDR3 is CASSSLTSSTSGRHF.